One sample yielded the 3 T cell receptor beta chains listed below, sequenced in a study of circulating CD8 cells and anti-PD-1 response in melanoma. TCR libraries were prepared from roughly 14 ng of total RNA with the QIAseq Immune Repertoire TCR panel. One entry per CDR3 protein results from TCRdb running MiXCR on the reads. The data contain approximately 1,300 distinct CDR3 sequences, 7.5% to 8% of them singletons. Live CD3+CD8+TCRalphabeta+ cells were sorted into four subsets by PD-1 and/or TIGIT. Material: CD8+ T cells from PBMCs, obtained at baseline or after one month of anti-PD-1 therapy (not recorded which). The receptors derive from a human donor with melanoma.

In its sample, this clonotype is medium-sized. The chain uses TRBV7-3 and TRBJ1-4, with D unclear. Germline loops: CDR1 SGHTA, CDR2 FQGTGA. The CDR3 is 15 residues long. Deletions cut 5 bases from V and 2 bases from J, with 12 bases between. The CDR3 nucleotides are TGTGCCAGCAGCACCCACAGAGCGACTAATGAAAAACTGTTTTTT. Protein sequence: CASSTHRATNEKLFF.

By sample share, this clonotype is large. This chain uses TRBV24-1 with TRBJ2-2; D is uncertain. Trimming shortened V by 4 bases and J by 1 base, and 0 bases separated the two germline ends. The V gene's germline CDR1 is KGHDR and CDR2 SFDVKD. The CDR3 has 12 residues. CDR3: CATSENTGELFF. The CDR3 DNA reads as TGTGCCACCAGTGAGAACACCGGGGAGCTGTTTTTT.

As for this clonotype: A read error is possible here, since a much larger clone lies one base away. The chain couples TRBV5-1 to TRBJ1-5; a possible D gene is TRBD1 (6 bases). Per the germline V gene, CDR1 is SGHRS and CDR2 is YFSETQ. The V end was cut by 5 bases, the J end by 9 bases, with 15 bases between. The CDR3 is 13 amino acids. CDR3 nucleotides: TGCGCCAGCAGTCGGGAGGGGGATCGGCCCCAGCATTTT. This sequence encodes CASSREGDRPQHF.